This note documents a single T cell receptor (beta chain) sequence. Antigen unknown. The data were obtained in a study of shared clonotypes between healthy human individuals. Turning to the study itself: The donor group consisted of a couple of women and a few men, aged 18 to 49. Per donor, CD8 memory used one plate, CD8 naive used two, CD4 memory used three and CD4 naive used three.

This CDR3 contains 13 residues. CDR1 and CDR2 from the germline V gene are SGHRS and YFSETQ. Trimming stripped 3 bases from V and 8 bases from J, with 14 bases between. Method: immunoSEQ multiplex PCR; TCRdb's copy keeps in-frame clones and lacks some. Counted here are 2 million to 2.5 million clones, more than 80% occurring once; the ten biggest clones make up 0.39%. General study results and limits: Generally, naive subsets came out with larger estimated richness than memory subsets. For sorted subsets, rarefaction showed incomplete sequencing despite large depth.

The chain uses TRBV5-1 and TRBJ1-2; D is unresolved. Sequenced material: naive CD4+ T cells from PBMCs. The subset was: CD45RA+ positively selected. The origin of this receptor is a man in his late teens or twenties in good health. Some clones in this sample may be carry-over from other donors' samples. In nucleotides, the CDR3 is TGCGCCAGCAGCTCGGAGGGTGTGGGAGGCTACACCTTC. Translation gives CASSSEGVGGYTF.